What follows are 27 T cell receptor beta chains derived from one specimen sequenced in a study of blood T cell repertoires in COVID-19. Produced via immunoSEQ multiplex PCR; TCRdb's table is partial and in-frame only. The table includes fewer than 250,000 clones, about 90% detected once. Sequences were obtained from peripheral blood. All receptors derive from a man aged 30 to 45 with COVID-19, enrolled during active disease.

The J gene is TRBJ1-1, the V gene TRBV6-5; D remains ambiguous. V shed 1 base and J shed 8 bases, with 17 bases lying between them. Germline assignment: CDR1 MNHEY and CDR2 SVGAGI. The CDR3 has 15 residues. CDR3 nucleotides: TGTGCCAGCAGTTACTTCCTTATTGGCATAGCCGAAGCTTTCTTT. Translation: CASSYFLIGIAEAFF.

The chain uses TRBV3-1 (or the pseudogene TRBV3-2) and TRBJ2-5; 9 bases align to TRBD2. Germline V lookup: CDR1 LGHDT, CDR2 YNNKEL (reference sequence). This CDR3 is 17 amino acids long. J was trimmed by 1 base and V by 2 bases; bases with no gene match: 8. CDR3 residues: CASSQPGSSGAQETQYF. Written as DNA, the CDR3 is TGTGCCAGCAGCCAACCTGGATCTAGCGGGGCCCAAGAGACCCAGTACTTC.

The CDR3 region is CAISERAGGGTGEQFF. The CDR3 region has the DNA TGTGCCATCAGTGAGAGGGCCGGGGGGGGAACCGGTGAGCAGTTCTTC. The chain recombines TRBV10-3 with TRBJ2-1; 8 nucleotides line up with TRBD2. V was pared by 2 bases and J by 9 bases, with 12 bases of the junction left unmatched. CDR1 ENHRY and CDR2 SYGVKD come from the germline V gene. CDR3 size: 16 residues.

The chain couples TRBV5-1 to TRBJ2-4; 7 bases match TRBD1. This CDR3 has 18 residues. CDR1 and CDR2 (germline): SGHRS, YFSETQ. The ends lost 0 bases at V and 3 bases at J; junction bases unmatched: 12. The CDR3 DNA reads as TGCGCCAGCAGCTTGGACTACAGGGGTTCAAGGGGCAAAAACATTCAGTACTTC. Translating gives CASSLDYRGSRGKNIQYF.

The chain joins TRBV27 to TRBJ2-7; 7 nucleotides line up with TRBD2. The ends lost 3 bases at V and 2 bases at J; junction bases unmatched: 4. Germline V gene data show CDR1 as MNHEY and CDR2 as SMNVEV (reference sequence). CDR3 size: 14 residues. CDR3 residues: CASSFKAGTYEQYF. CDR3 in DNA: TGTGCCAGCAGTTTTAAAGCGGGGACCTACGAGCAGTACTTC.

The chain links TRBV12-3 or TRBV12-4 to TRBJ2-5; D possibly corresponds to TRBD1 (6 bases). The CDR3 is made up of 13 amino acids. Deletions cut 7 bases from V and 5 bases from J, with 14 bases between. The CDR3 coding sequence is TGTGCCAGCACCAAGGACAGTCGCGAGACCCAGTACTTC. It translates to CASTKDSRETQYF.

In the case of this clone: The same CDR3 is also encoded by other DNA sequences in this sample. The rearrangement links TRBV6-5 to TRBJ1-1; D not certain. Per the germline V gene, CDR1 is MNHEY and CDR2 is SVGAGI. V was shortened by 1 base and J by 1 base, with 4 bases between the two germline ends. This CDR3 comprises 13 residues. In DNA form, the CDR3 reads TGTGCCAGCAGTTACTTAGCGAACACTGAAGCTTTCTTT. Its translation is CASSYLANTEAFF.

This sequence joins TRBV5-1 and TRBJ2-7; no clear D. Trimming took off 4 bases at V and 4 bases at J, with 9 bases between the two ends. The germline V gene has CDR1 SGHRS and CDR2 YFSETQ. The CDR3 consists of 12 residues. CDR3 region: CASSTENYEQYF. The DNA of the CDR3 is TGCGCCAGCAGCACCGAGAATTACGAGCAGTACTTC.

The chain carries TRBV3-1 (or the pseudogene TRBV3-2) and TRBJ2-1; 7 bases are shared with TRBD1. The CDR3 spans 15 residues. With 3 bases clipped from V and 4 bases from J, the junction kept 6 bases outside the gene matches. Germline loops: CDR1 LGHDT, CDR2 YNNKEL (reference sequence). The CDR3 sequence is CASSQTLGQYNEQFF. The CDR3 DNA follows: TGTGCCAGCAGCCAGACCTTGGGACAGTACAATGAGCAGTTCTTC.

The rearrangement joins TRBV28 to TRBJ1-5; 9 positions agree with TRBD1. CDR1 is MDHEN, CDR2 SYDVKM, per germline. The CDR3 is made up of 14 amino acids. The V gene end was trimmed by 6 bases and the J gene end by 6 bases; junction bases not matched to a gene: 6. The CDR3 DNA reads TGTGCCAGCAGGAACAGGGGGCCCGGTCAGCCCCAGCATTTT. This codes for CASRNRGPGQPQHF.

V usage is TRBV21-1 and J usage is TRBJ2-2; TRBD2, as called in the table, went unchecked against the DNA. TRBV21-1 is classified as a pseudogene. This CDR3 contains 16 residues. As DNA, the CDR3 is TGTGCCAGCAGCAAAGCCGGGGAAGCGAACACCGGGGAGCTGTTTTTT. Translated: CASSKAGEANTGELFF.

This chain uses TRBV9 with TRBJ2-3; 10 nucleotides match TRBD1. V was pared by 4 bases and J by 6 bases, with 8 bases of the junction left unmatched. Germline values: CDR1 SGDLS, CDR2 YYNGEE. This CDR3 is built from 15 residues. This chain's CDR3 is CASSSDRGLLDTQYF. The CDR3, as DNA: TGTGCCAGCAGCTCCGACAGGGGGCTTTTGGATACGCAGTATTTT.

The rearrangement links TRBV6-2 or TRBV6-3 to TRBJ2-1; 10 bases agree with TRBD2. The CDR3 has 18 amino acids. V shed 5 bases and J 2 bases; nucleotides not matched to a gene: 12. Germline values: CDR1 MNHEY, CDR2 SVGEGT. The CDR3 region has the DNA TGTGCCAGCAGTCAACTAGCGGGGTTAGGGAGTCCCTACAATGAGCAGTTCTTC. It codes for CASSQLAGLGSPYNEQFF.

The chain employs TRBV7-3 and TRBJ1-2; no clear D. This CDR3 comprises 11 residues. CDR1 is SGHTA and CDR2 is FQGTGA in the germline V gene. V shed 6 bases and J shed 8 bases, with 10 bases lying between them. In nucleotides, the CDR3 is TGTGCCAGCAGGGATGCCGGGGGCTACACCTTC. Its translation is CASRDAGGYTF. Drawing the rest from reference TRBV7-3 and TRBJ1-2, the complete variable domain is GAGVSQTPSNKVTEKGKYVELRCDPISGHTALYWYRQSLGQGPEFLIYFQGTGAADDSGLPNDRFFAVRPEGSVSTLKIQRTERGDSAVYLCASRDAGGYTFGSGTRLTVV.

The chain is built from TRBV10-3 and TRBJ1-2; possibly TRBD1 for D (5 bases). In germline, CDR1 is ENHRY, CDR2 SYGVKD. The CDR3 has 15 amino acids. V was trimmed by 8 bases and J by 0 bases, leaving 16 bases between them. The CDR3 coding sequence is TGTGCCATCGGTACAGCTAAAGGGGCTAACTATGGCTACACCTTC. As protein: CAIGTAKGANYGYTF.

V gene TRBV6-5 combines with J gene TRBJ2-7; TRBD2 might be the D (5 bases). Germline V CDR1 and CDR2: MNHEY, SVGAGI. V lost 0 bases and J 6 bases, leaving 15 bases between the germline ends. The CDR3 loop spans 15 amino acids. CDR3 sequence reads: CASSYSYTLLGEQYF. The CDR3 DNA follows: TGTGCCAGCAGTTACTCCTATACCCTACTAGGCGAGCAGTACTTC.

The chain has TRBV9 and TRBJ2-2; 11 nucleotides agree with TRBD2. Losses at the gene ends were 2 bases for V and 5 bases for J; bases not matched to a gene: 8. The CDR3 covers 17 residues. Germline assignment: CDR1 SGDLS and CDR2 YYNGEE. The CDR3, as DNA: TGTGCCAGCAGCGTCGAACTAGCGGGGGTCCTTACCGGGGAGCTGTTTTTT. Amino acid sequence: CASSVELAGVLTGELFF.

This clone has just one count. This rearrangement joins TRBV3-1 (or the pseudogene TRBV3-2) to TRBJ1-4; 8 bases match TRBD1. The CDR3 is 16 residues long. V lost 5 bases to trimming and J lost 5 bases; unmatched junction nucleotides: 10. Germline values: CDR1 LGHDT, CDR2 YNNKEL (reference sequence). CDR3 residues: CASSLRQGQTNEKLFF. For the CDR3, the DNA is TGTGCCAGCAGCTTACGACAGGGGCAAACGAATGAAAAACTGTTTTTT.

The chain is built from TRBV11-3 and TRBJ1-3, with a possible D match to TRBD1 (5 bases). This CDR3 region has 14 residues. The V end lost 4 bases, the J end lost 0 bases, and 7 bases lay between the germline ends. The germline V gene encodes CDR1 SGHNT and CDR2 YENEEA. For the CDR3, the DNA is TGTGCCAGCAGCTCGGACAACTCTGGAAACACCATATATTTT. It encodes CASSSDNSGNTIYF.

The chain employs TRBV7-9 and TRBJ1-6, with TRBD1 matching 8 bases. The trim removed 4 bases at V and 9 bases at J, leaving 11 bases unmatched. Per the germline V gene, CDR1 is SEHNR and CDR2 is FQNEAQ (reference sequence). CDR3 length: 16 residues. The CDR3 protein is CASSSSRAGGSSPLHF. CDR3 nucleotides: TGTGCCAGCAGCTCCTCCCGAGCAGGGGGCAGTTCACCCCTCCACTTT.

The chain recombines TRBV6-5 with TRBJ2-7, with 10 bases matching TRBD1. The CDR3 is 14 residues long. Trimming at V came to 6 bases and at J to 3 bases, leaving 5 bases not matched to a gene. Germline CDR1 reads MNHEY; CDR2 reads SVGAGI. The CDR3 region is CASSYGTGDYEQYF. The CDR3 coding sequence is TGTGCCAGCAGCTACGGGACAGGGGACTACGAGCAGTACTTC.

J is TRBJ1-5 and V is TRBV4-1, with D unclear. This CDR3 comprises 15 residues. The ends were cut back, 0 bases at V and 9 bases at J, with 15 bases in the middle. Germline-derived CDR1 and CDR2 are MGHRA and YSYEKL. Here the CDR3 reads CASSQDLVTWSPQHF. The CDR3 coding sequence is TGCGCCAGCAGCCAAGATCTAGTCACATGGTCGCCCCAGCATTTT.

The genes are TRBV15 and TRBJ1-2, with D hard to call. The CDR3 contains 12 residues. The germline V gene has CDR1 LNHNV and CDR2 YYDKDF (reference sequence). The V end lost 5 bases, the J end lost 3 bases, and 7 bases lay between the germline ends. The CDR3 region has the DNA TGTGCCACCAGCGCCGGTGACTATGGCTACACCTTC. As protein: CATSAGDYGYTF. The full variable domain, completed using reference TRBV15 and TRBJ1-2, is DAMVIQNPRYQVTQFGKPVTLSCSQTLNHNVMYWYQQKSSQAPKLLFHYYDKDFNNEADTPDNFQSRRPNTSFCFLDIRSPGLGDTAMYLCATSAGDYGYTFGSGTRLTVV.

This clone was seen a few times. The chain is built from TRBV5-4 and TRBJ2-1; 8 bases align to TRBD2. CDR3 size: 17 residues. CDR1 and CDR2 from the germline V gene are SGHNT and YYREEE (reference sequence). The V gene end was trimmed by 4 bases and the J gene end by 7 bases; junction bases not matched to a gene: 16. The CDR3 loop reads CASSHGERLLAVNEQFF. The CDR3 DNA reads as TGTGCCAGCAGCCATGGGGAGCGGCTACTAGCGGTGAATGAGCAGTTCTTC. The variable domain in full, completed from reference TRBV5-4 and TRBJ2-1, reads ETGVTQSPTHLIKTRGQQVTLRCSSQSGHNTVSWYQQALGQGPQFIFQYYREEENGRGNFPPRFSGLQFPNYSSELNVNALELDDSALYLCASSHGERLLAVNEQFFGPGTRLTVL.

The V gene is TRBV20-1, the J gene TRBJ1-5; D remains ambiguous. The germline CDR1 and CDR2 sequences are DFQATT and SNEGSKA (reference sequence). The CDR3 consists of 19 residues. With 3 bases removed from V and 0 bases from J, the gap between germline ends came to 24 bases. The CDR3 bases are TGCAGTGCTAGTTTCCCGTTGGAGGTGGGTGAACATAGCAATCAGCCCCAGCATTTT. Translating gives CSASFPLEVGEHSNQPQHF.

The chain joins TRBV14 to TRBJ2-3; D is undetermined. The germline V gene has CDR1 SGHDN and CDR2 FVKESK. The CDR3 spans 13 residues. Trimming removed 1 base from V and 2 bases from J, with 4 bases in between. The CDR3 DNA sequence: TGTGCCAGCAGCCAAGTGGCCACAGATACGCAGTATTTT. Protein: CASSQVATDTQYF.

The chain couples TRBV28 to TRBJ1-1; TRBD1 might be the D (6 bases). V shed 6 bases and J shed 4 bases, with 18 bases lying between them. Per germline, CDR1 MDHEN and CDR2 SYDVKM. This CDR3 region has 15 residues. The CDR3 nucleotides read TGTGCCAGCAGCCTAACGAAGGGGGGGGGCACTGAAGCTTTCTTT. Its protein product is CASSLTKGGGTEAFF.